The present entry profiles one TCR beta chain with its context. These data are taken from a study of blood T cell repertoires in COVID-19. For the study at large: COVID-19 samples from acute and convalescent phases originated in the United States, Italy and Spain. PBMCs, B-cell-depleted T cells, or T cells provided the cDNA or gDNA that made up the material.

CDR1 and CDR2 from the germline V gene are LNHNV and YYDKDF (reference sequence). This CDR3 is 15 amino acids long. V lost 2 bases to trimming and J lost 14 bases; unmatched junction nucleotides: 15. In the original processing: Researchers report that nucleated cell counts were estimated from reference gene primer amplification. The repertoire was sequenced with immunoSEQ multiplex PCR; TCRdb's copy has only in-frame clones and lacks some. That table supplies the V and J calls and clone size; D and trimming were determined from the DNA. Among about 66,000 clones listed, about 86% were seen once. The source is a man in his forties or fifties with active COVID-19. Source material: peripheral blood. The V and J genes are TRBV15 and TRBJ1-2; the match to TRBD1 covers 9 bases. The chain's CDR3 is CATSRSSGTGPFLTF. In DNA, the CDR3 is TGTGCCACCAGCAGATCAAGCGGGACAGGGCCCTTCTTGACCTTC.